These 16 T cell receptor beta chains share one sample of origin, sequenced in a study of blood T cell repertoires in COVID-19. The protocol was immunoSEQ multiplex PCR, while the TCRdb copy is restricted to in-frame clones and leaves out a portion. The sample includes approximately 60,000 clones, around four fifths of them seen just once. Sequenced: peripheral blood. The receptors stem from a woman of 80 years or more with active or convalescent COVID-19.

The chain combines TRBV4-1 with TRBJ1-5; D may be TRBD1 (6 bases). Trimming stripped 0 bases from V and 6 bases from J, with 15 bases between. The CDR3 contains 16 residues. In germline, CDR1 is MGHRA, CDR2 YSYEKL. The chain's CDR3 is CASSQDFGGLGQPQHF. CDR3 coding DNA: TGCGCCAGCAGCCAAGATTTCGGGGGGCTGGGTCAGCCCCAGCATTTT.

This clone was detected many times. The genes are TRBV10-3 and TRBJ2-5; 10 positions match TRBD1. J was trimmed by 5 bases and V by 10 bases; bases with no gene match: 13. Germline V gene lookup returns CDR1 ENHRY and CDR2 SYGVKD. The CDR3 sequence is 15 residues long. The CDR3 reads CATVLDRGQTETQYF. In DNA form, the CDR3 reads TGTGCCACCGTACTTGACAGGGGGCAGACGGAGACCCAGTACTTC.

The V call is TRBV10-3, the J call TRBJ1-2, with 8 bases matching TRBD1. There are 15 residues in the CDR3. The germline CDR1 and CDR2 sequences are ENHRY and SYGVKD. V shed 3 bases and J 2 bases; nucleotides not matched to a gene: 5. The CDR3: CAISDLTGENYGYTF. CDR3 DNA: TGTGCCATCAGTGACTTGACAGGGGAGAACTATGGCTACACCTTC.

V gene TRBV18 combines with J gene TRBJ2-1; TRBD1 is a possible D gene (6 bases). Germline loops: CDR1 KGHSH, CDR2 LQKENI. The CDR3 extends over 15 amino acids. Trimming removed 3 bases at V and 6 bases at J, with 15 bases between. CDR3 in DNA: TGTGCCAGCTCACCCCAAAATGGGGGCGTCAATGAGCAGTTCTTC. Its translation is CASSPQNGGVNEQFF.

This chain connects TRBV15 to TRBJ2-5, with TRBD2 identical over 9 bases. CDR1 is LNHNV and CDR2 is YYDKDF in the germline V gene (reference sequence). The CDR3 is made up of 17 amino acids. The J segment lost 5 bases and the V segment lost 0 bases, leaving 10 bases of the junction unmatched. The CDR3 spells CATSREAQRGARETQYF. CDR3 DNA sequence: TGTGCCACCAGCAGAGAAGCCCAGCGGGGGGCGAGGGAGACCCAGTACTTC.

The CDR3 protein is CASSFSQQGIEAFF. The CDR3 bases are TGTGCCAGCAGCTTCAGCCAGCAGGGGATTGAAGCTTTCTTT. The V and J genes are TRBV5-5 and TRBJ1-1, with D tentatively TRBD1 (6 bases). The V end was cut by 2 bases, the J end by 7 bases, with 15 bases between. This CDR3 contains 14 residues. Germline V gives CDR1 SGHKS, CDR2 YYEKEE (reference sequence).

V usage is TRBV21-1 and J usage is TRBJ2-2; TRBD1 reflects the table's D call only, with no check against the DNA. TRBV21-1 is marked as a pseudogene. The CDR3 spans 17 residues. The CDR3 DNA reads TGTGCCAGCAGCATACCACAGGGGAACATTTGGGCCGGGGAGCTGTTTTTT. Amino acid sequence: CASSIPQGNIWAGELFF.

The rearrangement joins TRBV19 to TRBJ2-3; TRBD1 aligns across 7 bases. V trimming: 7 bases; J trimming: 0 bases; junction bases outside the gene matches: 13. The germline gives CDR1 LNHDA, CDR2 SQIVND (reference sequence). The CDR3 covers 17 residues. Here the CDR3 reads CASILGGLASSTDTQYF. CDR3 coding DNA: TGTGCCAGTATTTTAGGGGGCCTCGCCTCTAGCACAGATACGCAGTATTTT.

CDR3 sequence reads: CASSSSGRPTDTQYF. CDR3 DNA sequence: TGTGCCAGCAGTTCTAGCGGGAGGCCCACAGATACGCAGTATTTT. The chain couples TRBV6-6 to TRBJ2-3, with 11 bases identical to TRBD2. The junction had 2 bases not matched to a gene; V was cut back by 4 bases and J by 2 bases. CDR3 length equals 15 residues. Germline V gene sequence: CDR1 MNHNY, CDR2 SVGAGI (reference sequence).

The V and J genes are TRBV7-8 and TRBJ1-1; D is unclear. The CDR3 consists of 13 residues. The V gene lost 5 bases and the J gene lost 3 bases, with 10 bases spanning the gap. Germline V gene sequence: CDR1 SGHVS, CDR2 FQNEAQ. CDR3 sequence (DNA): TGTGCCAGCAGCCTAGGGCCTTACACTGAAGCTTTCTTT. Protein sequence: CASSLGPYTEAFF.

J is TRBJ1-3 and V is TRBV5-8, with D hard to call. This CDR3 has 13 residues. CDR1 is SGHTS, CDR2 YDEGEE, per germline. V lost 4 bases to trimming and J lost 0 bases, with 5 bases between them. For the CDR3, the DNA is TGTGCCAGCAGCCTCCTCTCTGGAAACACCATATATTTT. It codes for CASSLLSGNTIYF.

The V call is TRBV18, the J call TRBJ1-4; unclear D gene. Trimming stripped 4 bases from V and 0 bases from J, with 15 bases between. The CDR3 extends over 17 amino acids. Germline V lookup: CDR1 KGHSH, CDR2 LQKENI. The CDR3 coding sequence is TGTGCCAGCTCACTCGCCGTCGGGGTTGCAACTAATGAAAAACTGTTTTTT. It translates to CASSLAVGVATNEKLFF.

The chain carries TRBV5-1 and TRBJ1-4; no clear D. Germline values: CDR1 SGHRS, CDR2 YFSETQ. The CDR3 is 15 residues long. V was shortened by 4 bases and J by 1 base, with 11 bases between the two germline ends. The CDR3 DNA reads as TGCGCCAGCAGCCAATCTATCCTAACTAATGAAAAACTGTTTTTT. This gives the protein CASSQSILTNEKLFF.

This chain links TRBV5-1 with TRBJ2-2, with 7 bases lining up with TRBD2. Germline loops: CDR1 SGHRS, CDR2 YFSETQ. The CDR3 spans 13 residues. With V trimmed by 4 bases and J by 11 bases, 8 bases remained unmatched. CDR3 nucleotide sequence: TGCGCCAGCAGCCCGGGGAGGGCGGTCGAGCTGTTTTTT. This encodes CASSPGRAVELFF.

The gene calls are TRBV2 and TRBJ1-1, with 9 bases matching TRBD1. CDR3 length: 15 residues. Trimming removed 4 bases from V and 4 bases from J; junction bases left unmatched: 7. The germline V gene has CDR1 SNHLY and CDR2 FYNNEI. The CDR3 loop reads CASSAWGTGSTEAFF. The CDR3 DNA reads as TGTGCCAGCAGTGCTTGGGGGACAGGGAGCACTGAAGCTTTCTTT.

This clone was observed a single time. This rearrangement joins TRBV7-9 to TRBJ2-7; a weak D match, TRBD2 (6 bases). CDR1 is SEHNR, CDR2 FQNEAQ, per germline (reference sequence). Deletions cut 5 bases from V and 5 bases from J, with 16 bases between. This CDR3 is 14 amino acids long. Here the CDR3 DNA reads TGTGCCAGCAGCCCGACGGGGGTTCGTAACGAGCAGTACTTC. Translation: CASSPTGVRNEQYF.